This T cell receptor beta chain was captured by sequencing in a study of cytomegalovirus exposure and HLA in healthy donors. Study conclusions and caveats: Investigators reported 150 to 200 TCR beta chains as tied to cytomegalovirus.

Trimming took 1 base from V and 4 from J; bases not matched to a gene: 0. CDR1 MNHNS and CDR2 SASEGT come from the germline V gene. The CDR3 spans 14 residues. PCR involved 60 Vbeta and 13 Jbeta primers. Here immunoSEQ multiplex PCR was the method, and the copy in TCRdb shows in-frame clones only, minus some. Here the sample spans 120,000 to 150,000 clones, 80% to 85% being singletons. Concerning this clone: Antigen specificity is unknown. Other nucleotide sequences from this sample produce the same CDR3.

Sequencing was done on a sample of PBMCs. This chain uses TRBV6-1 with TRBJ1-2; 10 bases are a match to TRBD1. The source of this sequence is a male donor in good health and CMV-seropositive. CDR3 bases: TGTGCCAGCAGTGAAGGACAGGGGGCCTATGGCTACACCTTC. Encoded protein: CASSEGQGAYGYTF.